This TCR beta chain was identified in a study of blood T cell repertoires in COVID-19. Background on the study: The United States, Italy and Spain supplied acute and convalescent COVID-19 samples.

As handled by the study authors: Counts of nucleated cells, estimated from reference gene primer amplification, were obtained. Assay: immunoSEQ multiplex PCR; the TCRdb copy retains only in-frame clones and omits some. V and J calls and clone size are given by that table; D and trimming were obtained from the DNA. Here the sample spans approximately 150,000 clones, roughly four fifths being singletons. CDR1 LNHDA and CDR2 SQIVND come from the germline V gene (reference sequence). Trimming took 3 bases from V and 0 from J, leaving 12 bases between them. The CDR3 sequence is 16 residues long. Sequencing was carried out using peripheral blood. This sequence joins TRBV19 and TRBJ1-5; a weak D match, TRBD1 (5 bases). The clonotype was recovered from a human donor with acute or convalescent COVID-19. The donor label of this sample is uncertain. CDR3: CASSIRHRSSNQPQHF. Written as DNA, the CDR3 is TGTGCCAGTAGTATCCGACACAGGTCTAGCAATCAGCCCCAGCATTTT.